A selection of T cell receptor beta chains follows, all from one sample in a study of T cells after yellow fever vaccination. TCRdb re-called the 5' RACE reads with MiXCR, one entry per CDR3 protein. Of more than 350,000 distinct CDR3 sequences listed, roughly 11% are singletons. The sequencing used PBMCs, collected on the day of the first yellow fever vaccination. The receptors were gathered from a man aged 18 to 30 who received the YFV17D yellow fever vaccine. The CDR3 runs from the conserved cysteine through the conserved F or W. The order of the fields is CDR3 length, V gene, clone size, J gene, D gene, CDR3 DNA, CDR3 protein. A D gene is named only where the DNA matches it firmly. The size entry is marked missing in some rows and otherwise reads once, few, many or a size class.

15	TRBV5-4	many	TRBJ2-5	TRBD1	TGTGCCAGCAGCTCCGGACAGGGGCCGCAAGAGACCCAGTACTTC	CASSSGQGPQETQYF
14	TRBV18	many	TRBJ1-2	-	TGTGCCAGCTCACCCGGGACGGGGTACTATGGCTACACCTTC	CASSPGTGYYGYTF
14	TRBV5-1	-	TRBJ2-5	-	TGCGCCAGCAGCTCTGGACAGATGCAAGAGACCCAGTACTTC	CASSSGQMQETQYF
14	TRBV5-1	-	TRBJ2-5	TRBD2	TGCGCCAGCAGCTTGGCTAGCGGGCTAGAGACCCAGTACTTC	CASSLASGLETQYF
13	TRBV7-2	few	TRBJ2-5	-	TGTGCCAGCAGCCCAACGGGTGGCGAGACCCAGTACTTC	CASSPTGGETQYF
17	TRBV4-1	few	TRBJ2-7	-	TGCGCCAGCAGCCAAGGTCCTCTCGCCAGTCCGGGGAGGGAGCAGTACTTC	CASSQGPLASPGREQYF
14	TRBV7-2	few	TRBJ2-1	TRBD2	TGTGCCAGCAGCTTAGCTAGCGGGGGCAATGAGCAGTTCTTC	CASSLASGGNEQFF
12	TRBV18	many	TRBJ1-2	TRBD1	TGTGCCAGCTCACCGCAGGGGGACGGCTACACCTTC	CASSPQGDGYTF
12	TRBV15	few	TRBJ2-1	-	TGTGCCACCAGTAAGCAGGGAAATGAGCAGTTCTTC	CATSKQGNEQFF
14	TRBV12-3/TRBV12-4	many	TRBJ1-1	TRBD1	TGTGCCAGCAATGACAGGGGGCTGAACACTGAAGCTTTCTTT	CASNDRGLNTEAFF
14	TRBV6-4	-	TRBJ1-5	TRBD1	TGTGCCAGCCGCTGGGACAGGGGAAATCAGCCCCAGCATTTT	CASRWDRGNQPQHF
16	TRBV7-9	few	TRBJ2-1	TRBD2	TGTGCCAGCAGCTCGCGTAGCGGGGGGGCTCACAATGAGCAGTTCTTC	CASSSRSGGAHNEQFF
14	TRBV20-1	many	TRBJ2-5	-	TGCAGTGCTAGTCTTCAACGTAGCCAAGAGACCCAGTACTTC	CSASLQRSQETQYF
12	TRBV6-6	-	TRBJ1-6	-	TGTGCCAGCGAAGGGCGGGGGTCACCCCTCCACTTT	CASEGRGSPLHF
15	TRBV12-3/TRBV12-4	-	TRBJ2-7	-	TGTGCCAGCAGTTTAGTCGGCAGGAGGTCCTACGAGCAGTACTTC	CASSLVGRRSYEQYF
14	TRBV7-2	few	TRBJ1-5	-	TGTGCCAGCAGCCAACAGGGAAACAATCAGCCCCAGCATTTT	CASSQQGNNQPQHF
14	TRBV6-1	-	TRBJ2-7	-	TGTGCCAGCACCGAGAGGGCCGAGGGCCCCGAGCAGTACTTC	CASTERAEGPEQYF
8	TRBV15	many	TRBJ1-5	-	TGTAGCAATCAGCCCCAGCATTTT	CSNQPQHF
15	TRBV7-8	few	TRBJ2-1	TRBD2	TGTGCCAGCAGCTCCCGGGTAGCGGGGTACAATGAGCAGTTCTTC	CASSSRVAGYNEQFF
13	TRBV20-1	few	TRBJ2-3	TRBD2	TGCAGTGACCGGCGGGGGGGCACAGATACGCAGTATTTT	CSDRRGGTDTQYF